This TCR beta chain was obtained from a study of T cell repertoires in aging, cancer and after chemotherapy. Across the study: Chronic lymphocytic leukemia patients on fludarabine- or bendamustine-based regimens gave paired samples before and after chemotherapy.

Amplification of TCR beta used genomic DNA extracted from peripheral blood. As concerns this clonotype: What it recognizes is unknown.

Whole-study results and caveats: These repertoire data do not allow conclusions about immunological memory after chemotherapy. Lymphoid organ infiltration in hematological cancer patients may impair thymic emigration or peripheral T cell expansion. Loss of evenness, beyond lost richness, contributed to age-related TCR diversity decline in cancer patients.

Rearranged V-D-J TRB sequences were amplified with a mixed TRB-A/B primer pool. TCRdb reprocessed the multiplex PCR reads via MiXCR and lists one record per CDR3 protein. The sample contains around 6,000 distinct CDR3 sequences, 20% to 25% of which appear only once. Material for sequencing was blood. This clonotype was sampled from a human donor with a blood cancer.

This CDR3 is CASSLGRSNQPQHF. The CDR3, as DNA: TGTGCCAGCAGCCTGGGACGGAGCAATCAGCCCCAGCATTTT. The gene calls are TRBV7-2 and TRBJ1-5; perhaps TRBD1 as D (5 bases). The V gene lost 5 bases and the J gene lost 1 base, with 9 bases spanning the gap. The CDR3 has 14 amino acids. Germline CDR1 and CDR2: SGHTA and FQGNSA.